This TCR beta chain was sequenced during a study of T cell responses to AZD1222 COVID-19 vaccine. Study outcomes and limitations: Only a handful of AZD1222 recipients, six or seven in all, had baseline seropositivity. Spike-specific TCR breadth and depth were elevated following two AZD1222 doses. A reported finding is that nearly half of spike-specific TCRs target unmutated variant regions. Vaccine-associated CD4 TCRs ranged over spike, dominating at 160-218 and 743-854.

On this clone: What it binds is unknown.

The junction had 2 bases not matched to a gene; V was cut back by 5 bases and J by 2 bases. The CDR3 is made up of 14 amino acids. Germline lookup yields CDR1 SEHNR and CDR2 FQNEAQ (reference sequence). The table came from immunoSEQ multiplex PCR; TCRdb's copy has only in-frame clones and leaves some out. The table has roughly 50,000 clones, around three quarters seen once. The receptor's source is an adult in good health. The V and J genes are TRBV7-9 and TRBJ1-3; TRBD1 agrees at 8 bases. The sample in question was peripheral blood, obtained on day 0 of AZD1222 vaccination. The DNA of the CDR3 is TGTGCCAGCAGCCAACAGGGGGCTGGAAACACCATATATTTT. It codes for CASSQQGAGNTIYF.